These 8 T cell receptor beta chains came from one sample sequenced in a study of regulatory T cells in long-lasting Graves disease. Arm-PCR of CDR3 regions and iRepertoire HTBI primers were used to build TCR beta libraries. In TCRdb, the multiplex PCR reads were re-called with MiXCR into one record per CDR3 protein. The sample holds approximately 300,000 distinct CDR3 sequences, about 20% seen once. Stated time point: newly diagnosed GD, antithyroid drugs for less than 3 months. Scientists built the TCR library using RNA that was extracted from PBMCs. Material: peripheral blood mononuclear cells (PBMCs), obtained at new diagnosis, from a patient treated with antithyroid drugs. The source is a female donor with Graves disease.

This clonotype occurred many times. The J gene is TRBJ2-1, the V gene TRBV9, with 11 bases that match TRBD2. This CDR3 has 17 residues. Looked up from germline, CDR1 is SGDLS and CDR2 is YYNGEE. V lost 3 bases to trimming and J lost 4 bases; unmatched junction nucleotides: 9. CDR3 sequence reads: CASSASGLAGMYNEQFF. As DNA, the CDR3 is TGTGCCAGCAGCGCGTCCGGACTAGCGGGCATGTACAATGAGCAGTTCTTC.

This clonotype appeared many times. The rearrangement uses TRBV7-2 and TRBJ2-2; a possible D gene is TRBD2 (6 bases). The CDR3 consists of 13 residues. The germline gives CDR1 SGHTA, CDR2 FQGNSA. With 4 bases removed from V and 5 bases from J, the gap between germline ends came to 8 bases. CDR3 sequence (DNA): TGTGCCAGCAGCTCGGACTATACCGGGGAGCTGTTTTTT. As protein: CASSSDYTGELFF.

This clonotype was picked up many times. The CDR3: CASSSEGISGETQYF. The DNA of the CDR3 is TGTGCCAGCAGCTCCGAGGGGATATCGGGGGAGACCCAGTACTTC. This rearrangement joins TRBV7-8 to TRBJ2-5; the D gene could be TRBD1 or TRBD2 (5 bases each). CDR3 length: 15 residues. V gave up 4 bases and J gave up 5 bases, with 17 bases separating them. Per the germline V gene, CDR1 is SGHVS and CDR2 is FQNEAQ.

The CDR3 sequence: CSASYRAYNEQFF. Written as DNA, the CDR3 is TGCAGTGCTAGTTACCGAGCCTACAATGAGCAGTTCTTC. This chain links TRBV20-1 with TRBJ2-1; D ambiguous. The V gene's germline CDR1 is DFQATT and CDR2 SNEGSKA (reference sequence). V was cut by 3 bases and J by 2 bases, with 8 bases left in between. The CDR3 runs to 13 residues.

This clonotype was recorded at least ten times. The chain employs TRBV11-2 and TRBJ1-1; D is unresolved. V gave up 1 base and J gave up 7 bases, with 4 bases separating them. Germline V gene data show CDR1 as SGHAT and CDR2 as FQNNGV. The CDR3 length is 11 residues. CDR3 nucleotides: TGTGCCAGCAGCTTAGGGAATGAAGCTTTCTTT. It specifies CASSLGNEAFF.

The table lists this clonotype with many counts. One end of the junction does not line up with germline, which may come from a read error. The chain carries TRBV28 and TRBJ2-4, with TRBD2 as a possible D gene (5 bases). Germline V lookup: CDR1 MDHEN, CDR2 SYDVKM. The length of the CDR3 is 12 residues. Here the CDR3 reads CASRDPARTVDF. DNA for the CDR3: TGTGCCAGCAGAGACCCGGCCAGGACTGTAGACTTC.

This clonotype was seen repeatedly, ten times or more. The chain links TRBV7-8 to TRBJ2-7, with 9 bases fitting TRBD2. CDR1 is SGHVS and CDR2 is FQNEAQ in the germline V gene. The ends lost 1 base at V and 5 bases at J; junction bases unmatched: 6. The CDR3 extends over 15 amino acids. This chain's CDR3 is CASSLEVAGANEQYF. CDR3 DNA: TGTGCCAGCAGCTTAGAAGTAGCGGGAGCTAACGAGCAGTACTTC.

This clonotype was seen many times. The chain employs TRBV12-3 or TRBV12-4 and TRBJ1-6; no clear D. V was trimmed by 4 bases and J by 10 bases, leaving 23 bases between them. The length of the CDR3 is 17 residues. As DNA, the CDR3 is TGTGCCAGCAGTTCGACCGGCCACCCCAATGTCGAATCACCCCTCCACTTT. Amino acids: CASSSTGHPNVESPLHF.